What follows are 19 T cell receptor beta chains derived from one specimen sequenced in a study of siplizumab effects on memory and regulatory T cells. Measured with immunoSEQ multiplex PCR; TCRdb has only the in-frame clones, and not every one. The repertoire consists of approximately 94,000 clones, with around 92% occurring once and the leading ten covering 0.13% to 0.15%. Source material: CD4+ T cells sorted from blood. Receptors were obtained from a human donor in good health.

The chain carries TRBV5-5 and TRBJ1-1; D is undetermined. V lost 4 bases, J lost 3 bases, and 10 bases lay in between. CDR3 length equals 13 residues. The V gene's germline CDR1 is SGHKS and CDR2 YYEKEE (reference sequence). CDR3 coding DNA: TGTGCCAGCAGCATTTCTCTAGACACTGAAGCTTTCTTT. As protein: CASSISLDTEAFF.

The chain links TRBV12-5 to TRBJ1-6, with unresolved D. CDR3 length equals 18 residues. The V gene lost 7 bases and the J gene lost 0 bases, with 19 bases spanning the gap. CDR1 and CDR2 (germline): LGHNT, FRNRAP. CDR3 region: CASVSGWSGSSYNSPLHF. As DNA, the CDR3 is TGTGCTAGTGTCTCCGGTTGGTCGGGGAGCTCCTATAATTCACCCCTCCACTTT. The variable domain in full, with the rest retrieved from reference TRBV12-5 and TRBJ1-6, is DARVTQTPRHKVTEMGQEVTMRCQPILGHNTVFWYRQTMMQGLELLAYFRNRAPLDDSGMPKDRFSAEMPDATLATLKIQPSEPRDSAVYFCASVSGWSGSSYNSPLHFGNGTRLTVT.

The chain carries TRBV4-2 and TRBJ1-5; possible D gene TRBD1, 5 bases. Germline V gene sequence: CDR1 LGHNA, CDR2 YNFKEQ. Deletions cut 0 bases from V and 3 bases from J, with 12 bases between. This CDR3 has 16 residues. The CDR3 DNA reads as TGTGCCAGCAGCCAAGATCAGCGGGGCTTCAATCAGCCCCAGCATTTT. This translates into CASSQDQRGFNQPQHF.

The chain carries TRBV6-5 and TRBJ2-7; tentatively, D is TRBD2 (6 bases). V lost 10 bases and J 3 bases, leaving 19 bases between the germline ends. CDR3 length equals 14 residues. CDR1 is MNHEY, CDR2 SVGAGI, per germline. CDR3 loop: CAIRAGTPIYEQYF. The CDR3 region has the DNA TGTGCCATCAGGGCCGGGACTCCGATCTACGAGCAGTACTTC.

The CDR3 sequence is CASSKGGGNQPQHF. For the CDR3, the DNA is TGTGCCAGCAGTAAGGGGGGAGGCAATCAGCCCCAGCATTTT. The chain recombines TRBV28 with TRBJ1-5, with D maybe TRBD1 (6 bases). Germline V gives CDR1 MDHEN, CDR2 SYDVKM. The ends were cut back, 5 bases at V and 2 bases at J, with 10 bases in the middle. This CDR3 spans 14 amino acids.

The chain combines TRBV7-9 with TRBJ2-1; 11 bases fit TRBD2. Unmatched junction bases numbered 1, after V lost 1 base and J lost 5 bases. CDR1 is SEHNR and CDR2 is FQNEAQ in the germline V gene (reference sequence). CDR3 length: 15 residues. CDR3 region: CASSLGLAGNNEQFF. The CDR3 DNA reads TGTGCCAGCAGCTTAGGACTAGCGGGGAACAATGAGCAGTTCTTC.

This clone has just one count. V gene TRBV28 combines with J gene TRBJ2-6, with 10 bases fitting TRBD1. Germline V gene sequence: CDR1 MDHEN, CDR2 SYDVKM. Trimming cost V 10 bases and J 1 base; bases outside gene matches: 10. The CDR3 extends over 17 amino acids. The CDR3 is CATLGRQGASGANVLTF. CDR3 in DNA: TGTGCCACTCTGGGGAGACAGGGGGCTTCTGGGGCCAACGTCCTGACTTTC.

This rearrangement joins TRBV27 to TRBJ2-4, with D possibly matching TRBD1 (5 bases). The CDR3 covers 16 residues. Trimming shortened V by 5 bases and J by 0 bases, and 14 bases separated the two germline ends. Germline CDR1 MNHEY, CDR2 SMNVEV (reference sequence). CDR3 in amino acids: CASSTPDILAKNIQYF. In DNA, the CDR3 is TGTGCCAGCAGTACCCCGGACATTCTAGCCAAAAACATTCAGTACTTC.

The rearrangement links TRBV21-1 to TRBJ1-3; TRBD1 reflects the table's D call only, with no check against the DNA. TRBV21-1 is described as a pseudogene. This CDR3 spans 16 amino acids. The CDR3 is CASSKESTDSGNTIYF. CDR3 coding DNA: TGTGCCAGCAGCAAAGAGTCGACAGACTCTGGAAACACCATATATTTT.

The chain recombines TRBV4-1 with TRBJ1-5; the D is unclear. Trimming left V 1 base short and J 2 bases short, with 3 bases between. The CDR3 loop spans 13 amino acids. The germline V gene encodes CDR1 MGHRA and CDR2 YSYEKL. The CDR3 region is CASSQGGNQPQHF. In DNA form, the CDR3 reads TGCGCCAGCAGCCAAGGAGGCAATCAGCCCCAGCATTTT.

This sequence joins TRBV5-4 and TRBJ1-1, with D hard to call. This CDR3 region has 13 residues. Germline values: CDR1 SGHNT, CDR2 YYREEE (reference sequence). V was shortened by 0 bases and J by 11 bases, with 14 bases between the two germline ends. The CDR3 nucleotides read TGTGCCAGCAGCTTGGGTTTAGGAATAGTGGCTTTCTTT. Protein: CASSLGLGIVAFF.

The chain has TRBV20-1 and TRBJ1-4, with a weak D call TRBD1 (5 bases). V dropped 6 bases and J dropped 5 bases, with 7 bases sitting between them. Germline-derived CDR1 and CDR2 are DFQATT and SNEGSKA (reference sequence). The CDR3 has 11 residues. The CDR3 sequence is CSAGENEKLFF. CDR3 nucleotide sequence: TGCAGTGCAGGGGAAAATGAAAAACTGTTTTTT.

The chain has TRBV25-1 and TRBJ1-5; TRBD1 matches at 10 bases. The CDR3 loop spans 15 amino acids. Germline trimming cut 5 bases from V and 6 bases from J; bases unmatched to any gene: 7. Per the germline V gene, CDR1 is MGHDK and CDR2 is SYGVNS. CDR3 sequence (DNA): TGTGCCAGCAGTAGACAGGGGGCAGTCGTTCAGCCCCAGCATTTT. Translation gives CASSRQGAVVQPQHF. Variable domain in full (rest from reference TRBV25-1 and TRBJ1-5): EADIYQTPRYLVIGTGKKITLECSQTMGHDKMYWYQQDPGMELHLIHYSYGVNSTEKGDLSSESTVSRIRTEHFPLTLESARPSHTSQYLCASSRQGAVVQPQHFGDGTRLSIL.

In its sample, this clone was seen once. The chain combines TRBV7-2 with TRBJ2-2, with 11 bases matching TRBD2. From germline, CDR1 is SGHTA and CDR2 FQGNSA. The CDR3 runs to 18 residues. The J segment lost 5 bases and the V segment lost 5 bases, leaving 13 bases of the junction unmatched. CDR3 in DNA: TGTGCCAGCAGCCCCCAGACGCTAGCGGGGGGACTTACCGGGGAGCTGTTTTTT. This sequence encodes CASSPQTLAGGLTGELFF.

The rearrangement links TRBV6-5 to TRBJ1-6; possibly TRBD1 for D (6 bases). The ends were cut back, 7 bases at V and 8 bases at J, with 15 bases in the middle. Germline CDR1 is MNHEY and CDR2 is SVGAGI. The CDR3 is made up of 14 amino acids. The CDR3 reads CASTGQSSYSPLHF. In DNA, the CDR3 is TGTGCCAGCACCGGACAGTCCTCCTATTCACCCCTCCACTTT.

V is TRBV11-2 and J is TRBJ2-3; TRBD1 matches at 9 bases. Per germline, CDR1 SGHAT and CDR2 FQNNGV. The CDR3 is made up of 15 amino acids. With V trimmed by 1 base and J by 2 bases, 1 base remained unmatched. The CDR3 region is CASSLGTGVTDTQYF. CDR3 bases: TGTGCCAGCAGCTTAGGGACAGGGGTCACAGATACGCAGTATTTT.

CDR3 in amino acids: CAWGRGRGLDTQYF. CDR3 sequence (DNA): TGTGCCTGGGGGAGGGGCAGGGGGCTAGATACGCAGTATTTT. The chain is built from TRBV30 and TRBJ2-3; maybe TRBD1 (8 bases). Germline CDR1 reads GTSNPN; CDR2 reads SVGIG (reference sequence). Between the trimmed V and J ends, which lost 5 bases and 5 bases, there was a span of 17 bases. This CDR3 has 14 amino acids.

The chain couples TRBV7-2 to TRBJ1-4, with D unclear. The CDR3 is made up of 15 amino acids. The germline V gene has CDR1 SGHTA and CDR2 FQGNSA. Trimming took off 4 bases at V and 3 bases at J, with 12 bases between the two ends. The CDR3 DNA sequence: TGTGCCAGCAGCTCCCCACGGACGTCTAATGAAAAACTGTTTTTT. Encoded protein: CASSSPRTSNEKLFF.

The chain has TRBV30 and TRBJ2-7; the D call may be TRBD1 or TRBD2 (6 bases each). From germline, CDR1 is GTSNPN and CDR2 SVGIG (reference sequence). This CDR3 has 14 residues. The V end lost 0 bases, the J end lost 3 bases, and 12 bases lay between the germline ends. In nucleotides, the CDR3 is TGTGCCTGGAGTGTCGGCAGGGGAGGCTACGAGCAGTACTTC. Translation gives CAWSVGRGGYEQYF. Supplemented by reference TRBV30 and TRBJ2-7, the full variable domain reads SQTIHQWPATLVQPVGSPLSLECTVEGTSNPNLYWYRQAAGRGLQLLFYSVGIGQISSEVPQNLSASRPQDRQFILSSKKLLLSDSGFYLCAWSVGRGGYEQYFGPGTRLTVT.